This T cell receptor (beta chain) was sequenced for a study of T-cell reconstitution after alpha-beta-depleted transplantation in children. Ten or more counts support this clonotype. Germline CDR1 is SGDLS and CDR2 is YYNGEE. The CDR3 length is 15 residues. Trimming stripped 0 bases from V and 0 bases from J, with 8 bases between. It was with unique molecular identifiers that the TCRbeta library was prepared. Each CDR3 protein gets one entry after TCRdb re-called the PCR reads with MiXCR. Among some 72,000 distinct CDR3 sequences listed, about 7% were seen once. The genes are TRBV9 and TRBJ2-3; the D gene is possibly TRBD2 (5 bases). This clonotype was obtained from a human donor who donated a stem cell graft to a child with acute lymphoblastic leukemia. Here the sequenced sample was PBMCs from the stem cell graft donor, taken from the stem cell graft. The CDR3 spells CASSVGGLSTDTQYF. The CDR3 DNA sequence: TGTGCCAGCAGCGTAGGAGGGCTCAGCACAGATACGCAGTATTTT.